One and the same sample provided the 8 T cell receptor beta chains below, sequenced in a study of blood T cell repertoires in COVID-19. The data were produced by immunoSEQ multiplex PCR, yet TCRdb's version contains in-frame clones alone and is incomplete. In the table there are tens of thousands of clones, around 82% of which are singletons. Sequencing used peripheral blood. Source of these receptors: a human donor in a cohort sampled during active COVID-19.

This clone was detected a few times. V gene TRBV30 combines with J gene TRBJ1-1, with no clear D. V was shortened by 5 bases and J by 2 bases, with 9 bases between the two germline ends. The CDR3 length is 12 residues. The germline V gene encodes CDR1 GTSNPN and CDR2 SVGIG (reference sequence). CDR3: CAWAETNTEAFF. The CDR3 DNA is TGTGCCTGGGCCGAGACAAACACTGAAGCTTTCTTT. Based on the CDR3 plus reference TRBV30 and TRBJ1-1, the full variable domain is SQTIHQWPATLVQPVGSPLSLECTVEGTSNPNLYWYRQAAGRGLQLLFYSVGIGQISSEVPQNLSASRPQDRQFILSSKKLLLSDSGFYLCAWAETNTEAFFGQGTRLTVV.

The chain couples TRBV7-2 to TRBJ2-7; 9 bases are a match to TRBD1. This CDR3 region has 14 residues. The V segment lost 3 bases and the J segment 4 bases; nucleotides outside the gene matches: 4. Per germline, CDR1 SGHTA and CDR2 FQGNSA. DNA of the CDR3: TGTGCCAGCAGCTTGGACAGGGGAGAGTACGAGCAGTACTTC. Protein sequence: CASSLDRGEYEQYF.

This chain joins TRBV4-1 and TRBJ2-3; TRBD1 is a possible D gene (5 bases). The germline CDR1 and CDR2 sequences are MGHRA and YSYEKL. The V gene lost 0 bases and the J gene lost 6 bases, with 10 bases spanning the gap. This CDR3 has 14 amino acids. This chain's CDR3 is CASSQEGAVDTQYF. CDR3 coding DNA: TGCGCCAGCAGCCAAGAAGGGGCCGTGGATACGCAGTATTTT.

This clone was seen more than once but under ten times. The rearrangement uses TRBV3-1 (or the pseudogene TRBV3-2) and TRBJ2-1; 12 bases are shared with TRBD2. The length of the CDR3 is 14 residues. The V segment lost 6 bases and the J segment 10 bases; nucleotides outside the gene matches: 7. The germline V gene has CDR1 LGHDT and CDR2 YNNKEL (reference sequence). CDR3: CASRLGLAGLEQFF. Here the CDR3 DNA reads TGTGCCAGCAGACTGGGACTAGCGGGTTTGGAGCAGTTCTTC.

This clone has only one observation. V gene TRBV6-6 combines with J gene TRBJ2-1; 9 positions match TRBD2. This CDR3 is 15 amino acids long. From germline, CDR1 is MNHNY and CDR2 SVGAGI (reference sequence). Trimming removed 2 bases from V and 6 bases from J; junction bases left unmatched: 5. The CDR3 DNA follows: TGTGCCAGCAGTTACGGGGCGGGGGGGCTCAATGAGCAGTTCTTC. Its protein is CASSYGAGGLNEQFF.

This clone showed up just a few times. This chain's CDR3 is CATSEDREDGYTF. CDR3 DNA sequence: TGTGCCACCAGTGAAGACAGGGAAGATGGCTACACCTTC. The V and J genes are TRBV24-1 and TRBJ1-2; 7 positions match TRBD1. The ends lost 4 bases at V and 6 bases at J; junction bases unmatched: 4. CDR3 length: 13 residues. CDR1 and CDR2 (germline): KGHDR, SFDVKD.

This sequence joins TRBV11-3 and TRBJ2-7; D might be TRBD2 (7 bases). This CDR3 comprises 13 residues. V lost 5 bases and J lost 5, with 13 bases in between. Germline lookup yields CDR1 SGHNT and CDR2 YENEEA. The DNA for the CDR3 is TGTGCCAGCAGCCGAGGGGGGGAGAACGAGCAGTACTTC. Its translation is CASSRGGENEQYF.

V usage is TRBV27 and J usage is TRBJ1-2; D not certain. Trimming left V 4 bases short and J 0 bases short, with 12 bases between. This CDR3 spans 15 amino acids. Germline V lookup: CDR1 MNHEY, CDR2 SMNVEV (reference sequence). The CDR3 DNA follows: TGTGCCAGCAGTTCTCGCGGGCGAACTAACTATGGCTACACCTTC. Amino acid sequence: CASSSRGRTNYGYTF.